The clone carrying this TCR beta chain appeared a single time. Repertoires were generated with immunoSEQ multiplex PCR, while TCRdb's copy carries only in-frame clones and drops some. Here the sample spans 40,000 to 55,000 clones, about nine tenths being singletons. V lost 3 bases and J lost 8, with 10 bases in between. Germline values: CDR1 KGHSH, CDR2 LQKENI. The CDR3 sequence is 12 residues long. This entry is derived from a study of T cell changes during pregnancy in multiple sclerosis. This specimen was peripheral blood, taken in the second trimester of pregnancy. This TCR was recovered from a female donor in good health, enrolled as a control in a pregnancy study. The genes are TRBV18 and TRBJ1-2, with D tentatively TRBD1 (5 bases). The CDR3 DNA reads as TGTGCCAGCTCACCTGGGGCACACGGCTACACCTTC. It is translated as CASSPGAHGYTF.